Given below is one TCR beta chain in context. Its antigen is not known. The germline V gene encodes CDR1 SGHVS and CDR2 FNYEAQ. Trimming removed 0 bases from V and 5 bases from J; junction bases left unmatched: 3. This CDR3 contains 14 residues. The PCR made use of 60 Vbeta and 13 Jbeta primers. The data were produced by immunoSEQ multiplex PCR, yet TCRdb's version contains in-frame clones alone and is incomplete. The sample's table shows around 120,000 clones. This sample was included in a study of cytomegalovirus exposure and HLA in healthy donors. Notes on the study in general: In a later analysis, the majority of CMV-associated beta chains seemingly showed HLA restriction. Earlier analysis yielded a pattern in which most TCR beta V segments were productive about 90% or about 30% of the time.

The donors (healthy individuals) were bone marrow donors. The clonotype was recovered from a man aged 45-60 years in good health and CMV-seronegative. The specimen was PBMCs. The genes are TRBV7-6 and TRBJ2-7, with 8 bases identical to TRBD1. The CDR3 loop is CASSLAQGANEQYF. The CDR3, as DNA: TGTGCCAGCAGCTTAGCGCAGGGGGCCAACGAGCAGTACTTC.